This T cell receptor beta chain was recorded in a study of identical twins. General study findings and limits: Modelling approaches yielded underestimates of out-of-frame TCR alpha sharing between monozygotic twins. Among beta out-of-frame sequences, excess sharing between twins appeared weaker. Memory repertoires showed no such pattern, whereas abundant cord blood beta clonotypes carried fewer insertions.

Unique molecular identifiers were in the cDNA, with template-switch universal primer binding. TCRdb re-analysed the 5' RACE reads in MiXCR, keeping a single row per CDR3 protein. The data contain 1,800,000 or so distinct CDR3 sequences, about 32% of them singletons. Remarks on this clonotype: The target antigen is unknown.

The CDR3 sequence is 16 residues long. Unmatched junction bases numbered 13, after V lost 4 bases and J lost 7 bases. Looked up from germline, CDR1 is DFQATT and CDR2 is SNEGSKA (reference sequence). The TCR sequence derives from a newborn girl in good health. The sample comprised cord blood. This rearrangement joins TRBV20-1 to TRBJ2-7; TRBD2 agrees at 13 bases. The CDR3 bases are TGCAGTGCTATGACTAGCGGGAGGAGCTCCTACAATGAGCAGTACTTC. Encoded protein: CSAMTSGRSSYNEQYF.